What follows describes a single T cell receptor (beta chain). The data stem from a study of technical replicates of blood from several donors. Sequenced by immunoSEQ multiplex PCR; TCRdb stores in-frame clones only, minus some. This sample has around 100,000 clones; 90% to 95% occur once, and the top ten carry around 0.3%. The sequencing input was T cells isolated from PBMCs. This sequence was found in a human donor in good health.

CDR3: CASSRQGGHEGTEAFF. The CDR3 nucleotides are TGTGCCAGCAGTCGACAGGGGGGACACGAGGGCACTGAAGCTTTCTTT. The chain couples TRBV5-5 to TRBJ1-1, with 9 bases identical to TRBD1. The CDR3 loop spans 16 amino acids. Germline values: CDR1 SGHKS, CDR2 YYEKEE (reference sequence). The V and J ends lost 5 bases and 4 bases, in that order; junction bases with no gene match: 12.